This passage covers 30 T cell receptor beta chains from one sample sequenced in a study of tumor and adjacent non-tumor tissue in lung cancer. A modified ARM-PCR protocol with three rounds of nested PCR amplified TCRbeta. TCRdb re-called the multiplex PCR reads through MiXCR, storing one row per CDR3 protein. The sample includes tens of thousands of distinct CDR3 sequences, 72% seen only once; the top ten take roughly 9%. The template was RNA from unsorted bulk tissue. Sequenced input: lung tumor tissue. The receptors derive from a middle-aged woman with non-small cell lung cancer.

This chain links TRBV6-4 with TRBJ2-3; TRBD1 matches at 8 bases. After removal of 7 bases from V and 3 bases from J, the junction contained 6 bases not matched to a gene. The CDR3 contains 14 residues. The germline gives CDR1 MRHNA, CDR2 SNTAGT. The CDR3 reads CASNADRETDTQYF. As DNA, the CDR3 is TGTGCCAGCAATGCGGACAGGGAAACAGATACGCAGTATTTT.

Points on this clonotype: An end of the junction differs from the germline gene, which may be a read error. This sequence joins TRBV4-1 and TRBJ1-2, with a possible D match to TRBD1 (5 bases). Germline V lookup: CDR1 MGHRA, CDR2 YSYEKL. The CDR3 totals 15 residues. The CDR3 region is CASSQGHRDYYGYTF. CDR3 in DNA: TGCGCCAGTAGCCAAGGACACAGAGACTACTATGGCTACACCTTC.

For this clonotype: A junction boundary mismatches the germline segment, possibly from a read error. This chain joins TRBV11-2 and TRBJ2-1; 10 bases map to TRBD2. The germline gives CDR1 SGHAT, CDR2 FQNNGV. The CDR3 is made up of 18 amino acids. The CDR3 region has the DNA TGTGCTAGCAGCTCACGCATCGTACCTAGCGGGGGACTAAGGGAGCAGTTCTTC. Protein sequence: CASSSRIVPSGGLREQFF.

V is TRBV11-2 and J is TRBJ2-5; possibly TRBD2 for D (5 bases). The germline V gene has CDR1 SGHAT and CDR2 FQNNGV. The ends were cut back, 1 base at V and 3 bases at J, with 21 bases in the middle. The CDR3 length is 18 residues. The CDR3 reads CASSLARLALRKKETQYF. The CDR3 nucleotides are TGTGCCAGCAGCTTAGCGAGGCTAGCCCTGAGAAAAAAAGAGACCCAGTACTTC.

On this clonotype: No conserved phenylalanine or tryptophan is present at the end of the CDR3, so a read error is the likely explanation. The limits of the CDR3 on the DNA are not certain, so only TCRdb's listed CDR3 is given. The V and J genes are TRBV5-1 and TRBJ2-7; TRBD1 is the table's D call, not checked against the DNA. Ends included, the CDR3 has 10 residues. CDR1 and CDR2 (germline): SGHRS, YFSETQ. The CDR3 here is CASSLGQGDL.

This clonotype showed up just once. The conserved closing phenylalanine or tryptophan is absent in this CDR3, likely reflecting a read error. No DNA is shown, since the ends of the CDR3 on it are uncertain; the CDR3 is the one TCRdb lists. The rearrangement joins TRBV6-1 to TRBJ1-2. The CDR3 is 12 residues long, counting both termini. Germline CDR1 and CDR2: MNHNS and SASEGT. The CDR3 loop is CASSEVVGGYIL.

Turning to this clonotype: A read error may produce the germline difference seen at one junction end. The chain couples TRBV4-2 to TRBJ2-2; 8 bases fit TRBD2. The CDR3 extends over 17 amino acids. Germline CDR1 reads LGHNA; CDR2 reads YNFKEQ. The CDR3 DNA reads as TGTGCCAACAGCCATGGTGGAGCGGGAGCGGGTACCGGGGAGCTGTTTTTT. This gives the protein CANSHGGAGAGTGELFF.

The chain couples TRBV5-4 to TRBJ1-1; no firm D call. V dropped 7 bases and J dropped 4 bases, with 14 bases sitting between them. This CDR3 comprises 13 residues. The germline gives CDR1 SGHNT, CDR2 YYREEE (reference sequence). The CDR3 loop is CASGPTAGTEAFF. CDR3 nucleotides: TGTGCCAGCGGCCCCACAGCGGGCACTGAAGCTTTCTTT.

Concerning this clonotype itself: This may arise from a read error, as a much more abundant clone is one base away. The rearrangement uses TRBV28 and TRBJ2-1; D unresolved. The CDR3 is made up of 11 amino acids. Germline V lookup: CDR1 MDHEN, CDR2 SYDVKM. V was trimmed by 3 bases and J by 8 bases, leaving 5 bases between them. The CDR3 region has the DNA TGTGCCAGCAGTTTTATCTATGAGCAGTTCTTC. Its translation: CASSFIYEQFF.

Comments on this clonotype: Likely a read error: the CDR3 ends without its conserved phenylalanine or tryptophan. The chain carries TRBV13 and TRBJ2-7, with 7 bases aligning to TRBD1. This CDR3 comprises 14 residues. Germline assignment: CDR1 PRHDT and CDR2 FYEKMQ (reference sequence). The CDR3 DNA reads TGTGCTAGCAGCTCTCGGGGACAGTTCTACGAGCAGTACTTA. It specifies CASSSRGQFYEQYL.

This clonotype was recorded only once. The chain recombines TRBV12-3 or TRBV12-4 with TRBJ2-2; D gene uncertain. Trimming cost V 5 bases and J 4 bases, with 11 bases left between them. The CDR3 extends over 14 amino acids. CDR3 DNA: TGTGCCAGCAGTCAAGGTGAACTCACCGGGGAGCTGTTTTTT. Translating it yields CASSQGELTGELFF.

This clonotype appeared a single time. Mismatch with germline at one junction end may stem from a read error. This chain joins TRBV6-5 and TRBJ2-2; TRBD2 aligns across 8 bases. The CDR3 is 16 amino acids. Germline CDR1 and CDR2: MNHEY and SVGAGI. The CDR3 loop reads CASSYSVGGRSGELYF. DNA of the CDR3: TGTGCCAGCAGTTACTCTGTCGGCGGGAGGTCCGGGGAGCTGTATTTT.

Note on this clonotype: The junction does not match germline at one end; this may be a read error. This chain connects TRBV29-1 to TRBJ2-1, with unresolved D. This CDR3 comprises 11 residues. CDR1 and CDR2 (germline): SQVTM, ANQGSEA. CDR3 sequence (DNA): TGTAGCATTTCCTCCGAGAATGAGCGGTTCTTC. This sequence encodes CSISSENERFF.

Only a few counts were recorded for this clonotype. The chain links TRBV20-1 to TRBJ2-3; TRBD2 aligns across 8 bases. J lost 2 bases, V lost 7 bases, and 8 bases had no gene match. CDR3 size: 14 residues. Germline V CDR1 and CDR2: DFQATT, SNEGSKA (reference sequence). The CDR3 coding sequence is TGCAGTGTTTCCAAGCGGGGGTTCACAGATACGCAGTATTTT. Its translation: CSVSKRGFTDTQYF.

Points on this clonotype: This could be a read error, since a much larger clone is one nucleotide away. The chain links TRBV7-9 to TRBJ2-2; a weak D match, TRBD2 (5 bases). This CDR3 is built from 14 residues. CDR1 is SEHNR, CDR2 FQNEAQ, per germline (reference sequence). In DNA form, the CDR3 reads TGTCCCAGCAGCTTAGCGCGGACTGGCGGGGAGCTGTTTTTT. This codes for CPSSLARTGGELFF.

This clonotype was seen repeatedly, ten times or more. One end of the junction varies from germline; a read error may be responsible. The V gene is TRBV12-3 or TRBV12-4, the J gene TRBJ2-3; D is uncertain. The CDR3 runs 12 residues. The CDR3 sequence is CASSDRSDAQYF. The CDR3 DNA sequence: TGTGCCAGCAGTGATCGGTCAGATGCGCAGTATTTT.

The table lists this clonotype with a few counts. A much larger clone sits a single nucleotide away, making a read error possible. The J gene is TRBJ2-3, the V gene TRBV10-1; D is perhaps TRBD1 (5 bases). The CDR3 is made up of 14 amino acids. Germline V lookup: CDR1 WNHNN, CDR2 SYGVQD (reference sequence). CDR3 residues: CASSPDHSTGTQYF. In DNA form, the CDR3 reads TGCGCCAGCAGCCCGGACCACTCCACAGGTACGCAGTATTTT.

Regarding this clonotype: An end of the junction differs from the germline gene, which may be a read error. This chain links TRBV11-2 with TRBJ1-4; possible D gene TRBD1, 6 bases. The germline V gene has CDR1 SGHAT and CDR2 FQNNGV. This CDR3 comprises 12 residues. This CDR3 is CGSNQGGIKTVF. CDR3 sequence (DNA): TGTGGAAGCAACCAAGGGGGGATTAAAACTGTTTTT. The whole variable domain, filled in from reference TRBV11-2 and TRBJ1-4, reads EAGVAQSPRYKIIEKRQSVAFWCNPISGHATLYWYQQILGQGPKLLIQFQNNGVVDDSQLPKDRFSAERLKGVDSTLKIQPAKLEDSAVYLCGSNQGGIKTVFGSGTQLSVL.

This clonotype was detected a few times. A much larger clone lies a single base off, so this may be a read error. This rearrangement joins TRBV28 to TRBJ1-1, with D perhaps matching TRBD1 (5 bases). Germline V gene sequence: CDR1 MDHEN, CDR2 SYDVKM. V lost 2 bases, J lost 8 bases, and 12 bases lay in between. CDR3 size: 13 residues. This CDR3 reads CASSLTPRTEAFF. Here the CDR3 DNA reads TGTGCCAGCAGTTTAACCCCCAGGACAGAAGCTTTCTTT.

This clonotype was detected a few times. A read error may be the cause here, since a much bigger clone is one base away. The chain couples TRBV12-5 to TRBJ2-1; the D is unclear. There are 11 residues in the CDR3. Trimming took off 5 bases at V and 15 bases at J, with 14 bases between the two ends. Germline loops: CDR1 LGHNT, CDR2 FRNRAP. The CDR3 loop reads CASGIGHDGFF. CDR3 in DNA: TGTGCTAGTGGTATCGGCCACGATGGGTTCTTC. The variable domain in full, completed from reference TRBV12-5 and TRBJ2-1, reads DARVTQTPRHKVTEMGQEVTMRCQPILGHNTVFWYRQTMMQGLELLAYFRNRAPLDDSGMPKDRFSAEMPDATLATLKIQPSEPRDSAVYFCASGIGHDGFFGPGTRLTVL.

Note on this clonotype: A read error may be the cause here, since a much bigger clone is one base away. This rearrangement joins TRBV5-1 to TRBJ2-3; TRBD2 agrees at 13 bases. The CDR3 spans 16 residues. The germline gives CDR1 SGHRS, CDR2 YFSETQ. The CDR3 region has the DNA TGCGCCAGCAGCGAGCGGACTAGCGGGGGCTCAGATGCGCAGTATTTT. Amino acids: CASSERTSGGSDAQYF.

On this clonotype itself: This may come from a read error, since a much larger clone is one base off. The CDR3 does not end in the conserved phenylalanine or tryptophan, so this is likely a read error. This chain's CDR3 is CASSPKSTYEQYL. The CDR3 DNA sequence: TGTGCCAGCAGCCCGAAAAGTACTTACGAGCAGTACCTC. J is TRBJ2-7 and V is TRBV28; D not resolved. The CDR3 totals 13 residues. Trimming removed 6 bases at V and 4 bases at J, with 13 bases between. Germline V gene data show CDR1 as MDHEN and CDR2 as SYDVKM.

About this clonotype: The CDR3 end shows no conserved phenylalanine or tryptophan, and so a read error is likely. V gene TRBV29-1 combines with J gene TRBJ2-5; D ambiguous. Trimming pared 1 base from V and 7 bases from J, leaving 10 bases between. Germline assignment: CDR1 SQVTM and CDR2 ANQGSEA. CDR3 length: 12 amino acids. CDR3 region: CSVEGHEMTQYS. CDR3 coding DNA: TGCAGCGTTGAAGGTCACGAAATGACCCAGTACTCC.

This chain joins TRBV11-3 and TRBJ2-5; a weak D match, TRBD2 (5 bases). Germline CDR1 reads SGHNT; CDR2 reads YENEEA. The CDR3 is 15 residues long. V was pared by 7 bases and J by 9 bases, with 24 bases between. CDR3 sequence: CASTPDDLGQEAQYF. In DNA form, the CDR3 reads TGTGCCAGCACCCCGGACGACTTAGGCCAGGAGGCCCAGTACTTC.

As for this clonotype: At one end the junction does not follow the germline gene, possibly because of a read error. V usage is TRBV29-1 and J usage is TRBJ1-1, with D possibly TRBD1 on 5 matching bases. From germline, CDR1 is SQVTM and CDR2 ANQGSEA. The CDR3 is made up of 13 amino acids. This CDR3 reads CSGTQRGVTKAFF. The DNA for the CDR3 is TGCAGCGGGACACAGCGAGGAGTCACTAAAGCTTTCTTT.

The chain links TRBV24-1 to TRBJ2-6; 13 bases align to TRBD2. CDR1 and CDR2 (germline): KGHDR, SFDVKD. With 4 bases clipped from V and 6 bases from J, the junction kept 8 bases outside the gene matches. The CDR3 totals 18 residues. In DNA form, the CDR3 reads TGTGCCACCAGTGACCCACTAGCGGGAGGGCCCATGGCCAACGTCCTGACTTTC. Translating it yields CATSDPLAGGPMANVLTF.

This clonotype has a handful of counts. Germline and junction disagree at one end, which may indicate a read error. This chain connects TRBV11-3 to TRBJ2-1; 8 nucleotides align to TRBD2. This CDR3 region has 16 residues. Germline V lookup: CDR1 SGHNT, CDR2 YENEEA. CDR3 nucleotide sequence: TGTACCAGCAGCAGGCAGGGCGTAGCGGGATACAATGAGCAGTTCTTT. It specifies CTSSRQGVAGYNEQFF.

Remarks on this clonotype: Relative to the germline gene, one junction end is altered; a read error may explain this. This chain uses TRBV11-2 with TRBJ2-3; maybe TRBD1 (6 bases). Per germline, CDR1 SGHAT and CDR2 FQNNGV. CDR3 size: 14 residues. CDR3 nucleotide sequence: TGTGCCATCAGCCGCACGGGCACGGACAGTACGCTATATTTT. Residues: CAISRTGTDSTLYF.

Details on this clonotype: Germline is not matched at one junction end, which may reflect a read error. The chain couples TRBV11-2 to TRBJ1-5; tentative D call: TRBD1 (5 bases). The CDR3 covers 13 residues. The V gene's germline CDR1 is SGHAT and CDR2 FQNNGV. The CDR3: CASSINQGQPLLF. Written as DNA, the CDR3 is TGTGCTAGCAGCATAAACCAGGGTCAGCCCCTGCTTTTT.

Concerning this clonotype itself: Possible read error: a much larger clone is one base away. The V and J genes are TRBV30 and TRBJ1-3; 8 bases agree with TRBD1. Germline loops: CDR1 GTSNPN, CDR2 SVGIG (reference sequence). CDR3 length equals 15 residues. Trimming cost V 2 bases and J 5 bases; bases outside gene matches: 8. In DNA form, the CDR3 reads TGTGCCTGGAGTATAAGGACAGGGCCCAGAAACACCATATATTTT. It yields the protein CAWSIRTGPRNTIYF.